The table lists the clone carrying this T cell receptor (beta chain) with a few counts. Its antigen is unknown. The data were obtained in a study of cytomegalovirus exposure and HLA in healthy donors. TCRdb keeps only in-frame clones here, not all; method: immunoSEQ multiplex PCR. The data show some 170,000 clones, with about nine tenths seen just once and more than 3.5% held by the top ten. General study findings and limits: Cytomegalovirus association was assigned to 170 or so TCR beta chains. Across donors, most TCRs were seen rarely, yet some public ones were widespread. Diagnosis of cytomegalovirus status made by the classifier reportedly showed high specificity and sensitivity.

Material for sequencing was PBMCs. This clonotype was sampled from a man between 18 and 35 years old in good health and CMV-seropositive.

The CDR3 DNA reads TGTGCCAGCAGCACAGGGACAGGGGGGTACGAGCAGTACTTC. Translated, it gives CASSTGTGGYEQYF. The V call is TRBV11-3, the J call TRBJ2-7; 11 nucleotides line up with TRBD1. The J segment lost 4 bases and the V segment lost 5 bases, leaving 4 bases of the junction unmatched. CDR1 is SGHNT and CDR2 is YENEEA in the germline V gene. The CDR3 covers 14 residues.